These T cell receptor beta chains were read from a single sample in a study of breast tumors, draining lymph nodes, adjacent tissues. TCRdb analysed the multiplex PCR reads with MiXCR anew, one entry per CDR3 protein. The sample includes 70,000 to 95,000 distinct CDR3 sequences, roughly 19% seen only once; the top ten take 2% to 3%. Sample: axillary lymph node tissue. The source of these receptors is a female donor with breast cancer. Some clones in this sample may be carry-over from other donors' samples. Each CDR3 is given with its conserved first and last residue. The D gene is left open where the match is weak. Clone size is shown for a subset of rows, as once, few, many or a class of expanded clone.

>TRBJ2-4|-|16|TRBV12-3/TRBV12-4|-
TGTGCCAGCAGCCCCGGACACCGAGGAGCCAAAAACATTCAGTACTTC
CASSPGHRGAKNIQYF
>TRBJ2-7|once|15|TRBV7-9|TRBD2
TGTGCCAGCAGCCCACGACTAGCGGGGGCCTTCGAGCAGTACTTC
CASSPRLAGAFEQYF
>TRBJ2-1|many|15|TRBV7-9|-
TGTGCCAGCAGCTTACAGGGGGGGGGTTACAATGAGCAGTTCTTC
CASSLQGGGYNEQFF
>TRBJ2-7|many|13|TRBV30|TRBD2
TGTGCTTGGGGGGGACTAGCGGTCTACGAGCAGTACTTC
CAWGGLAVYEQYF
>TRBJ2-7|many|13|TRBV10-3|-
TGTGCCATCAGTGAAGGGGTCACCTACGAGCAGTACTTC
CAISEGVTYEQYF
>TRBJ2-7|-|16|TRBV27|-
TGTGCCAGCAGTTTCCTCCCTCCGACAGGCTCCTACGAGCAGTACTTC
CASSFLPPTGSYEQYF
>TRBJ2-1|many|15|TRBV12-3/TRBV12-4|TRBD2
TGTGCCAGCAGTTTAAGCGGGAGTTTTTACAATGAGCAGTTCTTC
CASSLSGSFYNEQFF
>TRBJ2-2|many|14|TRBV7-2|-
TGTGCCAGCAGCTTACAGGCCATCACCGGGGAGCTGTTTTTT
CASSLQAITGELFF
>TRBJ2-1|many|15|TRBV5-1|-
TGCGCCAGCAGCTTGGAGCTGGTCTCCTACAATGAGCAGTTCTTC
CASSLELVSYNEQFF
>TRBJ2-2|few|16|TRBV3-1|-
TGTGCCAGCAGCCAAGCGGACGCTACTAGTCCCGGGGAGCTGTTTTTT
CASSQADATSPGELFF
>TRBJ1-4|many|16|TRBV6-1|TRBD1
TGTGCCAGCAGTAAAGGACAGGGTATAATTAATGAAAAACTGTTTTTT
CASSKGQGIINEKLFF
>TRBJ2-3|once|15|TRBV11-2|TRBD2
TGTGCCAGCAGCTTCCTTAGCGGGAGAGTAGATACGCAGTATTTT
CASSFLSGRVDTQYF
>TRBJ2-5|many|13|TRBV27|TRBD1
TGTGCCAGCAGTGTACAGGGGTATGAGACCCAGTACTTC
CASSVQGYETQYF
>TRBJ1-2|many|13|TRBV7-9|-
TGTGCCAGCAGCACCCGGAGTAACTATGGCTACACCTTC
CASSTRSNYGYTF
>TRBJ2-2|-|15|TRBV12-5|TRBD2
TGTGCTAGTGGGACTAGCGGGAGGAACACCGGGGAGCTGTTTTTT
CASGTSGRNTGELFF
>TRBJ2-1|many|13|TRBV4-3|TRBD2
TGCGCCAGCAGCCAAGAACGAGCGGGAGGGCAGTTCTTC
CASSQERAGGQFF
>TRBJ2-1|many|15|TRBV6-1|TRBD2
TGTGCCAGCAGTGAAGCTAGCGGGAGGGTGGGAGAGCAGTTCTTC
CASSEASGRVGEQFF
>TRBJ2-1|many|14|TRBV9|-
TGTGCCAGCAGCGTTAGCCCTTCGGACAATGAGCAGTTCTTC
CASSVSPSDNEQFF
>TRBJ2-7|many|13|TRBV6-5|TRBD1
TGTGCCAGCAGCCCTGGACAGGTCTACGAGCAGTACTTC
CASSPGQVYEQYF
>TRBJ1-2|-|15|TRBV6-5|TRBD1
TGTGCCAGCAGGAGGCTGGGACAGGGGGTGGAGGGCTACACCTTC
CASRRLGQGVEGYTF
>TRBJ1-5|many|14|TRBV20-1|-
TGCAGTGCTCCCCCGACAGCAGGCGATCAGCCCCAGCATTTT
CSAPPTAGDQPQHF
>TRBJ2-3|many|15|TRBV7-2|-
TGTGCCAGCAGCGGGGGGAAGACGGGCACAGATACGCAGTATTTT
CASSGGKTGTDTQYF
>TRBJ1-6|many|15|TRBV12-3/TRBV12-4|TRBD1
TGTGCCAGCAGTCCAAAAACAGGGGGCAGTTCACCCCTCCACTTT
CASSPKTGGSSPLHF
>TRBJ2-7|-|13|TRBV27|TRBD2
TGTGCCAGCGGAACTAGCGGGTCCTACGAGCAGTACTTC
CASGTSGSYEQYF
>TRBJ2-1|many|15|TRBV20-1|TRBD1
TGCAGTGCTAGAGGACAGGGAACGGAGTACAATGAGCAGTTCTTC
CSARGQGTEYNEQFF
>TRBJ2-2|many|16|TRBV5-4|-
TGTGCCAGCAGCCGTCCAGGGCCCTTTAACACCGGGGAGCTGTTTTTT
CASSRPGPFNTGELFF
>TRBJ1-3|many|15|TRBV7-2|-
TGTGCCAGCAGCGCGCGGCTGATCTCTGGAAACACCATATATTTT
CASSARLISGNTIYF
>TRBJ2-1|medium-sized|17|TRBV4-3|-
TGCGCCAGCAGCCAAGATAACACCGGGATTATTGTGAATGAGCAGTTCTTC
CASSQDNTGIIVNEQFF
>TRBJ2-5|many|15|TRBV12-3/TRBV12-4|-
TGTGCCAGCAGTTACTCTGGGACGGAACAAGAGACCCAGTACTTC
CASSYSGTEQETQYF
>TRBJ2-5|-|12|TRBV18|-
TGTGCCAGCTCACCACCCCAAGAGACCCAGTACTTC
CASSPPQETQYF
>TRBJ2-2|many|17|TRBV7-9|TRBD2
TGTGCCAGCAGCGCGGGGGGAGGGATTCGAAACACCGGGGAGCTGTTTTTT
CASSAGGGIRNTGELFF
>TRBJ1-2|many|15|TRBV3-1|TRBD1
TGTGCCAGCAGCCAACCCGTAGGGACAGGGGGTGGCTACACCTTC
CASSQPVGTGGGYTF
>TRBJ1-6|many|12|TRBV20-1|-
TGCAGTGCTAGTGGGCGCTTTTCACCCCTCCACTTT
CSASGRFSPLHF
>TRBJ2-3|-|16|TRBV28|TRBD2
TGTGCCAGCAGTTCTCAACTAGCGGGAACCACAGATACGCAGTATTTT
CASSSQLAGTTDTQYF
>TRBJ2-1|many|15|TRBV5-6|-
TGTGCCAGCAGCTTGTACCCTAGCACAGTCAATGAGCAGTTCTTC
CASSLYPSTVNEQFF
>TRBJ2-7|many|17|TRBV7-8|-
TGTGCCAGCAGCTTAGCGCAGATGTTTCTCCATAAAGACGAGCAGTACTTC
CASSLAQMFLHKDEQYF
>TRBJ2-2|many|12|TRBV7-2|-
TGTGCCAGCAGCTTTCGTCTCGGGGAGCTGTTTTTT
CASSFRLGELFF